The sequence of this TCR beta chain was determined in a study of shared clonotypes between healthy human individuals. On this clone itself: Antigen unknown.

It was into CD45RA+ naive and CD45RA-negative memory subsets that the CD4+ cells were split. Study findings and constraints: Depth was large, yet rarefaction showed that sorted-subset sequencing was incomplete. Generation probability values for non-shared clonotypes were lower than those for clonotypes shared by all four donors.

V lost 1 base and J lost 3, with 22 bases in between. Germline CDR1 reads GTSNPN; CDR2 reads SVGIG (reference sequence). The CDR3 loop spans 18 amino acids. Produced via immunoSEQ multiplex PCR; TCRdb's table is partial and in-frame only. Of some 2,000,000 clones listed, 90% to 95% are singletons. The source is a man aged 18 to 30 in good health. V gene TRBV30 combines with J gene TRBJ1-3; a possible D gene is TRBD1 (5 bases). The sequenced material came from naive CD4+ T cells sorted from blood. The subset denotes: CD45RA+ positively selected. CDR3 DNA: TGTGCCTGGAGTGCTTTATTTTTGGCGCGGGGGGATGGAAACACCATATATTTT. It specifies CAWSALFLARGDGNTIYF.